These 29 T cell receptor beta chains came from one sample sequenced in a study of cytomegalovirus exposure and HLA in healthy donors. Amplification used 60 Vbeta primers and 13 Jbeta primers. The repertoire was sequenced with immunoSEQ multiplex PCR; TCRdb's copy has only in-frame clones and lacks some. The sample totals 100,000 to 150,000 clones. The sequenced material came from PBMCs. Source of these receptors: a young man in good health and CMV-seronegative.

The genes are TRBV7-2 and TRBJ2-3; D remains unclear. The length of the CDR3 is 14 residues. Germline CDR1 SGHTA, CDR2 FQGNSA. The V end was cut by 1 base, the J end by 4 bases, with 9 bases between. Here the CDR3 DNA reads TGTGCCAGCAGCTTAGTCACTATCGCAGATACGCAGTATTTT. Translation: CASSLVTIADTQYF. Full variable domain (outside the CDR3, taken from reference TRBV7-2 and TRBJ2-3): GAGVSQSPSNKVTEKGKDVELRCDPISGHTALYWYRQSLGQGLEFLIYFQGNSAPDKSGLPSDRFSAERTGGSVSTLTIQRTQQEDSAVYLCASSLVTIADTQYFGPGTRLTVL.

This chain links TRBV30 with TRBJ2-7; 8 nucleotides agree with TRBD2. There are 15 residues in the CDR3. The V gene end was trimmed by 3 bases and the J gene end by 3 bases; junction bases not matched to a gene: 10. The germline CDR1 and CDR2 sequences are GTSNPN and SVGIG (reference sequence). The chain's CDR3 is CAWSIPGLGHYEQYF. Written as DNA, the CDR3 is TGTGCCTGGAGCATACCGGGACTAGGGCACTACGAGCAGTACTTC.

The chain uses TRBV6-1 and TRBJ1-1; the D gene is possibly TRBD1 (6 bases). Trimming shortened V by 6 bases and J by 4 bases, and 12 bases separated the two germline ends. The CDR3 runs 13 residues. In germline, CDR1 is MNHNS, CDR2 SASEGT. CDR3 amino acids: CASRDRAPTEAFF. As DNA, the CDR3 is TGTGCCAGCAGGGACAGAGCTCCCACTGAAGCTTTCTTT.

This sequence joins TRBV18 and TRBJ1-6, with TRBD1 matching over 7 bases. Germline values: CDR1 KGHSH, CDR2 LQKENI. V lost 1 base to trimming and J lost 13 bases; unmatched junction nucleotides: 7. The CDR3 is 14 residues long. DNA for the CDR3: TGTGCCAGCTCACCACTGACAGGGAAGGAGCCCCTCCACTTT. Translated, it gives CASSPLTGKEPLHF.

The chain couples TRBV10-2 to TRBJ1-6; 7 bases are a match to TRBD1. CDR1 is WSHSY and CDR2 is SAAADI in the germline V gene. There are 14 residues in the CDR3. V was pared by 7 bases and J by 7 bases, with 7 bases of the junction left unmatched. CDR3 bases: TGCGCCAGCACCAGGGGGGCTGAGAATTCACCCCTCCACTTT. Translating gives CASTRGAENSPLHF.

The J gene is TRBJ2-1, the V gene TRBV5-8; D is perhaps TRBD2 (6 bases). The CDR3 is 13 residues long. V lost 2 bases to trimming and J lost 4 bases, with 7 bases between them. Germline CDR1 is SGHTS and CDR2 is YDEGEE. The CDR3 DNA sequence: TGTGCCAGCAGCTTCGGGACTTACAATGAGCAGTTCTTC. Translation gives CASSFGTYNEQFF.

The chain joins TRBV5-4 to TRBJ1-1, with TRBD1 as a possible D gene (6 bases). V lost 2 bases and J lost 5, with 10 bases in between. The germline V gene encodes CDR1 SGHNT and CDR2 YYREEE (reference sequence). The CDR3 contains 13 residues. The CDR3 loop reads CASSFRGETEAFF. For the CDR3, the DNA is TGTGCCAGCAGCTTCAGGGGCGAGACTGAAGCTTTCTTT.

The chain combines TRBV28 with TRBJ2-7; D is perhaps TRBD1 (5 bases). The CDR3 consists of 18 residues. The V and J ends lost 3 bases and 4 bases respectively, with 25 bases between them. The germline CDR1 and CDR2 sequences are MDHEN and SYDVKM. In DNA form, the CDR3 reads TGTGCCAGCAGTTTCCCACGACAGAGTCCTATAGATTCGTACGAGCAGTACTTC. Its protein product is CASSFPRQSPIDSYEQYF.

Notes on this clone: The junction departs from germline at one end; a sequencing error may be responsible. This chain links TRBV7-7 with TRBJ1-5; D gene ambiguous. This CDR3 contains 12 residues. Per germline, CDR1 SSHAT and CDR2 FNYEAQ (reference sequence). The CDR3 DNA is TGTGCTAGCACCCAAGACTTCTCCCCCCAGCATTTT. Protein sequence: CASTQDFSPQHF.

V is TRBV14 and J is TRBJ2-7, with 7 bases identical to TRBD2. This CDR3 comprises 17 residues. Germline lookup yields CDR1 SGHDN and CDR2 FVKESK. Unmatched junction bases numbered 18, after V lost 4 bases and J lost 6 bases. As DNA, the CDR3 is TGTGCCAGCAGCCCTAGAGGCGGGAGAGGAGTTAAAGGCGAGCAGTACTTC. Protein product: CASSPRGGRGVKGEQYF.

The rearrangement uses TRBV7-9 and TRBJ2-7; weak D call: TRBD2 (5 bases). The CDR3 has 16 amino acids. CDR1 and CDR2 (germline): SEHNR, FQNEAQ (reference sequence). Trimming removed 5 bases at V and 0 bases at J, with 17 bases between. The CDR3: CASSQAFSGSSYEQYF. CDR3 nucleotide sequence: TGTGCCAGCAGCCAGGCATTCTCTGGGAGCTCCTACGAGCAGTACTTC.

This chain's CDR3 is CASSQDGEAFF. The CDR3 DNA reads TGTGCCAGCAGCCAAGACGGTGAAGCTTTCTTT. This chain links TRBV14 with TRBJ1-1; D unresolved. V was clipped by 0 bases and J by 7 bases, with 3 bases between them. CDR3 length equals 11 residues. Germline V gene data show CDR1 as SGHDN and CDR2 as FVKESK.

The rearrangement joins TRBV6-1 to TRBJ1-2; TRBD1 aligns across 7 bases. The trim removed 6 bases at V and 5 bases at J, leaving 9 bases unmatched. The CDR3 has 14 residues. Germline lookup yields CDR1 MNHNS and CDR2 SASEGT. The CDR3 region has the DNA TGTGCCAGCAGAGAATTGGACAGGTTATATGGCTACACCTTC. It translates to CASRELDRLYGYTF.

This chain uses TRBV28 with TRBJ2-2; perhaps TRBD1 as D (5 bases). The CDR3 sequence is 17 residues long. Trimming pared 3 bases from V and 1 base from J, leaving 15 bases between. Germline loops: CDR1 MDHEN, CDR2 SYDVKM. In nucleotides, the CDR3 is TGTGCCAGCAGTTTCCTATTCGGACAAAAGAACACCGGGGAGCTGTTTTTT. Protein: CASSFLFGQKNTGELFF. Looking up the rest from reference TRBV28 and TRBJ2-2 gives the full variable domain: DVKVTQSSRYLVKRTGEKVFLECVQDMDHENMFWYRQDPGLGLRLIYFSYDVKMKEKGDIPEGYSVSREKKERFSLILESASTNQTSMYLCASSFLFGQKNTGELFFGEGSRLTVL.

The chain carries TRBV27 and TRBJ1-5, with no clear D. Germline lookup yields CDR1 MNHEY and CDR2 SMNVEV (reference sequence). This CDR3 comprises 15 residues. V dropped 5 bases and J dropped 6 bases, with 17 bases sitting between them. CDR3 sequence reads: CASSRLGSVGQPQHF. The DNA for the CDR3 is TGTGCCAGCAGTAGGCTTGGGAGTGTCGGTCAGCCCCAGCATTTT.

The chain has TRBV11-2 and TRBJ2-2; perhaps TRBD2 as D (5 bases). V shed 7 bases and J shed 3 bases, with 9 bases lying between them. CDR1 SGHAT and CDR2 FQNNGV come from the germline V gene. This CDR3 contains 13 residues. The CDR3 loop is CASIDGDTGELFF. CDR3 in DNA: TGTGCCAGCATCGACGGGGACACCGGGGAGCTGTTTTTT.

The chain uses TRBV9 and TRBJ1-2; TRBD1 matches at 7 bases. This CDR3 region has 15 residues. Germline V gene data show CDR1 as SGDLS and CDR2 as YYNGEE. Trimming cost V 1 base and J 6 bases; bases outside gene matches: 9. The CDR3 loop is CASSVTPDRDNGYTF. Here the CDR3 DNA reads TGTGCCAGCAGCGTAACTCCCGACAGGGATAATGGCTACACCTTC.

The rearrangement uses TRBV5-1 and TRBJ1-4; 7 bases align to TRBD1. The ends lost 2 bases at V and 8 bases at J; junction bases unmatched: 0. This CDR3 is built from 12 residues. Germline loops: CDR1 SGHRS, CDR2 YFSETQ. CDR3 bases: TGCGCCAGCAGCTTAGGGGGCGAAAAACTGTTTTTT. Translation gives CASSLGGEKLFF.

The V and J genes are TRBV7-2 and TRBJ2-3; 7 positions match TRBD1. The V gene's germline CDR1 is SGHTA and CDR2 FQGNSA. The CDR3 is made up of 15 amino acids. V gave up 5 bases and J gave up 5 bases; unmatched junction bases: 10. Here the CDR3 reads CASSPIYRGKDTQYF. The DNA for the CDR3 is TGTGCCAGCAGCCCCATTTACAGGGGAAAAGATACGCAGTATTTT.

In nucleotides, the CDR3 is TGTGCCAGCAGCCCAAGACTAGCCGGCAGCCACGAGCAGTACTTC. Its translation is CASSPRLAGSHEQYF. The genes are TRBV7-9 and TRBJ2-5; 7 positions agree with TRBD2. The J call may be in error: the DNA end matches TRBJ2-7 better. The germline gives CDR1 SEHNR, CDR2 FQNEAQ (reference sequence). The CDR3 is 15 amino acids.

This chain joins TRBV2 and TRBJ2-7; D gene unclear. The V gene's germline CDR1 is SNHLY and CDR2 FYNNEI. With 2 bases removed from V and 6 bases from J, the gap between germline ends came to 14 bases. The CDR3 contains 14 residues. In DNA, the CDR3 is TGTGCCAGCAGTGAACCTCGTGACTGGAGCGAGCAGTACTTC. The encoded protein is CASSEPRDWSEQYF.

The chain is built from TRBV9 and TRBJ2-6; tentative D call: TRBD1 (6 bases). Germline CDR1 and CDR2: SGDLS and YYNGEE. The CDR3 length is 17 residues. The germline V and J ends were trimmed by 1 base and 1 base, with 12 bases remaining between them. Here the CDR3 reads CASSVRTDPSGANVLTF. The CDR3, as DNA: TGTGCCAGCAGCGTAAGGACAGATCCTTCTGGGGCCAACGTCCTGACTTTC.

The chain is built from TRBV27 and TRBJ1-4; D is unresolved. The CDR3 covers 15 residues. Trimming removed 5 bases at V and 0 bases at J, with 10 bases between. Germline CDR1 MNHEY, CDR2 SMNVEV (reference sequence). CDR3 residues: CASSQDGATNEKLFF. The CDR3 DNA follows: TGTGCCAGCAGTCAGGACGGGGCAACTAATGAAAAACTGTTTTTT.

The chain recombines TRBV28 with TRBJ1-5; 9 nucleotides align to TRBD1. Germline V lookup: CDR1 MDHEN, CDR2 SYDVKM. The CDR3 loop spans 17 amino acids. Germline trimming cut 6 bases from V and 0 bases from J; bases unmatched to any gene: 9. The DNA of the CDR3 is TGTGCCAGCAGCCCACCCCGACAGGGGGTTAGCAATCAGCCCCAGCATTTT. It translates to CASSPPRQGVSNQPQHF.

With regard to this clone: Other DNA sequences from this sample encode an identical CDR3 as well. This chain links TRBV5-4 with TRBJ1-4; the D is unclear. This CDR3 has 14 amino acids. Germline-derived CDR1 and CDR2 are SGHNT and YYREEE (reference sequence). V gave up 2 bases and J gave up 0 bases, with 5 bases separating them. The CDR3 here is CASSFGATNEKLFF. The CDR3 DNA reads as TGTGCCAGCAGCTTTGGAGCAACTAATGAAAAACTGTTTTTT.

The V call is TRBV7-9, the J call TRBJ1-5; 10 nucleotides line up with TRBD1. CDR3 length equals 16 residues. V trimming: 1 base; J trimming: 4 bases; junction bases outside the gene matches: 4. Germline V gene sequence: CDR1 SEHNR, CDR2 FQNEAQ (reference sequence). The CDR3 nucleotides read TGTGCCAGCAGCTTAGTCGGGGGACAGGGGAATCAGCCCCAGCATTTT. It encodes CASSLVGGQGNQPQHF.

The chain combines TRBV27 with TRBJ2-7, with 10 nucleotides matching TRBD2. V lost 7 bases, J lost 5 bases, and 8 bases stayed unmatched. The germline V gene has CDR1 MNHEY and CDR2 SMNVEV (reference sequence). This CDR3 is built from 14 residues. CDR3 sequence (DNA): TGTGCCAGCACCTACTTAGCGGGAGGTCACGAGCAGTACTTC. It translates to CASTYLAGGHEQYF.

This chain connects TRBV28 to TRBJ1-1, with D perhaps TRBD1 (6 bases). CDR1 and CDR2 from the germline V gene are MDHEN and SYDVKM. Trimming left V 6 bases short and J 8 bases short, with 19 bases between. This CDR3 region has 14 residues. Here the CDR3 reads CASSRIDSGTEAFF. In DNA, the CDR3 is TGTGCCAGCAGCCGAATTGATTCCGGGACAGAAGCTTTCTTT.

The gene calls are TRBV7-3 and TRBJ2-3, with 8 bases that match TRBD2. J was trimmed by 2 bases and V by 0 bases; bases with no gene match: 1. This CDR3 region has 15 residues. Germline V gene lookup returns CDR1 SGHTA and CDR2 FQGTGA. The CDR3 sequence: CASSLTSGVTDTQYF. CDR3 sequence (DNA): TGTGCCAGCAGCTTAACTAGCGGGGTCACAGATACGCAGTATTTT.